The 8 T cell receptor beta chains listed next were all sequenced from one sample in a study of T cell changes during pregnancy in multiple sclerosis. Measured with immunoSEQ multiplex PCR; TCRdb has only the in-frame clones, and not every one. Of roughly 59,000 clones listed, around 91% are singletons. The specimen was peripheral blood, collected in the third trimester of pregnancy. These receptors were collected from a female donor in good health, enrolled as a control in a pregnancy study.

The genes are TRBV5-1 and TRBJ2-2, with a possible D match to TRBD2 (6 bases). Germline V lookup: CDR1 SGHRS, CDR2 YFSETQ. The CDR3 extends over 16 amino acids. The ends were cut back, 5 bases at V and 1 base at J, with 15 bases in the middle. DNA of the CDR3: TGCGCCAGCAGGGTCCCTAACGGGGGGAACACCGGGGAGCTGTTTTTT. Protein: CASRVPNGGNTGELFF.

This clone has a single count. The rearrangement uses TRBV27 and TRBJ1-2, with D hard to call. This CDR3 has 14 residues. Germline CDR1 reads MNHEY; CDR2 reads SMNVEV (reference sequence). The ends were cut back, 3 bases at V and 2 bases at J, with 10 bases in the middle. The CDR3 loop is CASSLVGMNYGYTF. The CDR3 DNA sequence: TGTGCCAGCAGTTTGGTCGGGATGAACTATGGCTACACCTTC.

This sequence joins TRBV7-2 and TRBJ1-1; no definite D call. This CDR3 region has 15 residues. V dropped 1 base and J dropped 0 bases, with 9 bases sitting between them. Germline assignment: CDR1 SGHTA and CDR2 FQGNSA. CDR3 amino acids: CASSLEHTMNTEAFF. The CDR3 DNA reads as TGTGCCAGCAGCTTAGAACACACTATGAACACTGAAGCTTTCTTT.

The rearrangement links TRBV25-1 to TRBJ2-5; 10 bases are a match to TRBD1. Trimming removed 2 bases from V and 5 bases from J; junction bases left unmatched: 8. CDR3 size: 16 residues. From germline, CDR1 is MGHDK and CDR2 SYGVNS. The CDR3 coding sequence is TGTGCCAGCAGTGAAGGGGACAGGGGACTGCTGGAGACCCAGTACTTC. Translated, it gives CASSEGDRGLLETQYF.

The chain employs TRBV7-2 and TRBJ2-1, with TRBD2 identical over 7 bases. CDR3 size: 15 residues. The J segment lost 7 bases and the V segment lost 6 bases, leaving 12 bases of the junction unmatched. Germline-derived CDR1 and CDR2 are SGHTA and FQGNSA. CDR3 region: CASRDSSGGPNEQFF. The CDR3 region has the DNA TGTGCCAGCAGGGACTCTAGCGGCGGTCCTAATGAGCAGTTCTTC.

The V and J genes are TRBV28 and TRBJ1-6; D ambiguous. From germline, CDR1 is MDHEN and CDR2 SYDVKM. CDR3 length equals 14 residues. V lost 2 bases and J 9 bases, leaving 11 bases between the germline ends. This chain's CDR3 is CASSLTGFGSPLHF. In nucleotides, the CDR3 is TGTGCCAGCAGTTTAACGGGGTTCGGTTCACCCCTCCACTTT.

V and J are TRBV19 and TRBJ1-5, with D hard to call. Germline-derived CDR1 and CDR2 are LNHDA and SQIVND (reference sequence). The CDR3 is made up of 12 amino acids. V lost 7 bases and J 0 bases, leaving 4 bases between the germline ends. CDR3 coding DNA: TGTGCCAGTAAGCCTAGCAATCAGCCCCAGCATTTT. This sequence encodes CASKPSNQPQHF.

J is TRBJ1-2 and V is TRBV4-3, with D unresolved. Germline assignment: CDR1 LGHNA and CDR2 YSLEER. V lost 1 base and J 0 bases, leaving 9 bases between the germline ends. The CDR3 sequence is 15 residues long. Here the CDR3 DNA reads TGCGCCAGCAGCCAAGCCAGGACTTCTAACTATGGCTACACCTTC. Translating it yields CASSQARTSNYGYTF.